These 3 T cell receptor beta chains share one sample of origin, sequenced in a study of T cell changes during pregnancy in multiple sclerosis. The repertoire was sequenced with immunoSEQ multiplex PCR; TCRdb's copy has only in-frame clones and lacks some. The data hold around 57,000 clones, with about nine tenths observed a single time. The sequences come from CD4+ T cells from peripheral blood mononuclear cells, collected after pregnancy. These receptors originate from a female donor in good health, enrolled as a control in a pregnancy study.

V and J are TRBV7-2 and TRBJ2-3; tentative D call: TRBD2 (7 bases). Trimming took off 5 bases at V and 6 bases at J, with 21 bases between the two ends. The length of the CDR3 is 16 residues. Looked up from germline, CDR1 is SGHTA and CDR2 is FQGNSA. CDR3 region: CASSRRGGGLKDTQYF. Written as DNA, the CDR3 is TGTGCCAGCAGCCGCCGAGGGGGGGGGCTAAAGGATACGCAGTATTTT.

The chain employs TRBV7-3 and TRBJ1-6, with 7 bases matching TRBD1. The germline V gene encodes CDR1 SGHTA and CDR2 FQGTGA. This CDR3 is built from 13 residues. After removal of 5 bases from V and 12 bases from J, the junction contained 7 bases not matched to a gene. The CDR3 loop reads CASSPRGPGPLHF. CDR3 nucleotide sequence: TGTGCCAGCAGCCCAAGGGGGCCGGGACCCCTCCACTTT.

The chain uses TRBV7-2 and TRBJ2-5; 9 bases line up with TRBD2. V shed 0 bases and J 2 bases; nucleotides not matched to a gene: 4. Germline V lookup: CDR1 SGHTA, CDR2 FQGNSA. The CDR3 covers 16 residues. In nucleotides, the CDR3 is TGTGCCAGCAGCTTAGCCTCAGCGGGGGGTCAAGAGACCCAGTACTTC. Translated: CASSLASAGGQETQYF.